The 13 T cell receptor beta chains in this list originate from one sample, sequenced in a study of blood T cell repertoires in COVID-19. Profiling relied on immunoSEQ multiplex PCR, and the TCRdb table lists in-frame clones only, not all of them. The sample lists hundreds of thousands of clones; about 88% were seen once. The material sequenced was PBMCs or T cells enriched from blood (not recorded which). Every receptor here comes from a woman aged 55-70 years who had recovered from COVID-19.

The chain joins TRBV5-1 to TRBJ1-1; no definite D call. The CDR3 contains 13 residues. The germline V gene encodes CDR1 SGHRS and CDR2 YFSETQ. V was clipped by 0 bases and J by 5 bases, with 8 bases between them. The CDR3 here is CASSLEEWTEAFF. Here the CDR3 DNA reads TGCGCCAGCAGCTTGGAGGAGTGGACTGAAGCTTTCTTT.

V and J are TRBV2 and TRBJ2-3, with TRBD2 as a possible D gene (5 bases). Per the germline V gene, CDR1 is SNHLY and CDR2 is FYNNEI. V shed 7 bases and J shed 2 bases, with 13 bases lying between them. This CDR3 has 14 amino acids. The CDR3 sequence is CASNSGLSTDTQYF. The DNA for the CDR3 is TGTGCCAGCAACTCGGGGTTATCCACAGATACGCAGTATTTT. Full variable domain (remainder filled in from reference TRBV2 and TRBJ2-3): EPEVTQTPSHQVTQMGQEVILRCVPISNHLYFYWYRQILGQKVEFLVSFYNNEISEKSEIFDDQFSVERPDGSNFTLKIRSTKLEDSAMYFCASNSGLSTDTQYFGPGTRLTVL.

This rearrangement joins TRBV24-1 to TRBJ1-2; D is undetermined. This CDR3 contains 12 residues. The ends were cut back, 5 bases at V and 7 bases at J, with 10 bases in the middle. The V gene's germline CDR1 is KGHDR and CDR2 SFDVKD. CDR3 residues: CATSVHAGGYTF. The CDR3 region has the DNA TGTGCCACCAGTGTTCACGCGGGTGGCTACACCTTC.

The chain uses TRBV4-2 and TRBJ2-6; possibly TRBD1 for D (6 bases). This CDR3 is built from 18 residues. V lost 4 bases to trimming and J lost 0 bases, with 16 bases between them. The germline CDR1 and CDR2 sequences are LGHNA and YNFKEQ. This chain's CDR3 is CASSRDFDRNSGANVLTF. DNA of the CDR3: TGTGCCAGCAGCCGAGATTTCGACAGGAACTCTGGGGCCAACGTCCTGACTTTC.

The V and J genes are TRBV11-2 and TRBJ1-1, with D possibly TRBD1 on 5 matching bases. The CDR3 contains 13 residues. The germline V gene has CDR1 SGHAT and CDR2 FQNNGV. Trimming left V 3 bases short and J 4 bases short, with 9 bases between. The CDR3, as DNA: TGTGCCAGCAGCTTTCAGGGCGGCACTGAAGCTTTCTTT. Amino acid sequence: CASSFQGGTEAFF. Together with reference TRBV11-2 and TRBJ1-1, the CDR3 gives the full variable domain: EAGVAQSPRYKIIEKRQSVAFWCNPISGHATLYWYQQILGQGPKLLIQFQNNGVVDDSQLPKDRFSAERLKGVDSTLKIQPAKLEDSAVYLCASSFQGGTEAFFGQGTRLTVV.

V and J are TRBV9 and TRBJ2-7; TRBD2 agrees at 9 bases. The CDR3 totals 15 residues. With V trimmed by 0 bases and J by 4 bases, 5 bases remained unmatched. Per the germline V gene, CDR1 is SGDLS and CDR2 is YYNGEE. The CDR3 nucleotides are TGTGCCAGCAGCGTAGGCCTAGCGGGGACGTACGAGCAGTACTTC. Encoded protein: CASSVGLAGTYEQYF.

This chain uses TRBV6-5 with TRBJ1-6; D remains unclear. V was shortened by 4 bases and J by 9 bases, with 10 bases between the two germline ends. The CDR3 has 13 residues. Germline loops: CDR1 MNHEY, CDR2 SVGAGI. Written as DNA, the CDR3 is TGTGCCAGCAGTTTAACAGAAGGTTCACCCCTCCACTTT. Translated, it gives CASSLTEGSPLHF.

This chain's CDR3 is CASSTSGGARNEQFF. CDR3 nucleotide sequence: TGTGCCAGCAGTACTAGCGGGGGGGCCCGCAATGAGCAGTTCTTC. J is TRBJ2-1 and V is TRBV2; 13 bases map to TRBD2. The CDR3 is made up of 15 amino acids. Germline lookup yields CDR1 SNHLY and CDR2 FYNNEI. The ends lost 5 bases at V and 6 bases at J; junction bases unmatched: 4.

The V gene is TRBV9, the J gene TRBJ1-6; the match to TRBD1 covers 10 bases. Germline trimming cut 0 bases from V and 0 bases from J; bases unmatched to any gene: 3. The CDR3 is 18 residues long. CDR1 and CDR2 from the germline V gene are SGDLS and YYNGEE. The CDR3 spells CASSVERTGGSYNSPLHF. CDR3 coding DNA: TGTGCCAGCAGCGTAGAAAGGACAGGGGGCTCCTATAATTCACCCCTCCACTTT.

The chain combines TRBV5-1 with TRBJ1-5; the match to TRBD1 covers 8 bases. This CDR3 has 15 amino acids. With 4 bases clipped from V and 6 bases from J, the junction kept 9 bases outside the gene matches. Looked up from germline, CDR1 is SGHRS and CDR2 is YFSETQ. For the CDR3, the DNA is TGCGCCAGCAGCAAAGGGACAGGAGGAGGTCAGCCCCAGCATTTT. Translation gives CASSKGTGGGQPQHF.

The sample holds one count of this clone. The genes are TRBV2 and TRBJ1-2, with a possible D match to TRBD1 (5 bases). Per the germline V gene, CDR1 is SNHLY and CDR2 is FYNNEI. Trimming pared 5 bases from V and 0 bases from J, leaving 19 bases between. The CDR3 has 17 residues. The CDR3 here is CASSTYVPGLANYGYTF. The CDR3, as DNA: TGTGCCAGCAGTACCTACGTCCCGGGACTCGCTAACTATGGCTACACCTTC.

The chain links TRBV10-3 to TRBJ1-5; no firm D call. Germline V gene lookup returns CDR1 ENHRY and CDR2 SYGVKD. V was trimmed by 8 bases and J by 0 bases, leaving 8 bases between them. The CDR3 is 13 amino acids. The CDR3 reads CAIAEYSNQPQHF. CDR3 bases: TGTGCCATCGCAGAATATAGCAATCAGCCCCAGCATTTT.

The chain joins TRBV19 to TRBJ2-3, with TRBD1 matching over 8 bases. V shed 4 bases and J 5 bases; nucleotides not matched to a gene: 11. Germline values: CDR1 LNHDA, CDR2 SQIVND (reference sequence). The CDR3 is 16 residues long. CDR3 bases: TGTGCCAGTAGTAAGACAGGGGCCCCGATAAGAGATACGCAGTATTTT. Amino acids: CASSKTGAPIRDTQYF.